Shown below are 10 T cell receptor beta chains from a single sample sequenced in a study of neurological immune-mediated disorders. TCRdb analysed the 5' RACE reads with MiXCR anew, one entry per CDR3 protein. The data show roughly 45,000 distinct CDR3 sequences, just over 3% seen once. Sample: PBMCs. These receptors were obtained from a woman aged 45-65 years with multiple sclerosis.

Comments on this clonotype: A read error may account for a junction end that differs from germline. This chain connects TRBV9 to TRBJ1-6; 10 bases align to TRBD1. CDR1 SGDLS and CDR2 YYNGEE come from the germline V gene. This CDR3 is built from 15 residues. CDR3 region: CASSDGQGGNSTLNF. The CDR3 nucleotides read TGTGCCAGCAGCGATGGACAGGGGGGAAATTCAACCCTCAACTTT. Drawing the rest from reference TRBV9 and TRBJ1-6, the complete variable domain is DSGVTQTPKHLITATGQRVTLRCSPRSGDLSVYWYQQSLDQGLQFLIQYYNGEERAKGNILERFSAQQFPDLHSELNLSSLELGDSALYFCASSDGQGGNSTLNFGNGTRLTVT.

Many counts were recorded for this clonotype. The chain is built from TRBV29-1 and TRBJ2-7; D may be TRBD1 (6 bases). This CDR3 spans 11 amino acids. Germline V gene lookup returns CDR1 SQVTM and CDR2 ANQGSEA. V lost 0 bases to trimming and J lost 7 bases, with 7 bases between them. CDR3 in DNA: TGCAGCGTTGAAGAAAGGGGGGAGCAGTACTTC. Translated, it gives CSVEERGEQYF.

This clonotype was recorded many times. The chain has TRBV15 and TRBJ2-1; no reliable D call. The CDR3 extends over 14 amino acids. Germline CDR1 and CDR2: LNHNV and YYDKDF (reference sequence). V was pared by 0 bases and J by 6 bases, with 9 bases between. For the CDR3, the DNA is TGTGCCACCAGCAGAGATCTTGAAACCAATGAGCAGTTCTTC. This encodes CATSRDLETNEQFF.

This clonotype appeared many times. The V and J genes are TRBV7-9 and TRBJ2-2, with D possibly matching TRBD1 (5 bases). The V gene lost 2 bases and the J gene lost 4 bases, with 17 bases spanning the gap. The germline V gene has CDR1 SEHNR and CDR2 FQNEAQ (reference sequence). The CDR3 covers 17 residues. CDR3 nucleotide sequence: TGTGCCAGCAGCTTACGCGACAGCGACCCCGCCACCGGGGAGCTGTTTTTT. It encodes CASSLRDSDPATGELFF. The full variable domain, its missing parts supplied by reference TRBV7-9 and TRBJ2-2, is DTGVSQNPRHKITKRGQNVTFRCDPISEHNRLYWYRQTLGQGPEFLTYFQNEAQLEKSRLLSDRFSAERPKGSFSTLEIQRTEQGDSAMYLCASSLRDSDPATGELFFGEGSRLTVL.

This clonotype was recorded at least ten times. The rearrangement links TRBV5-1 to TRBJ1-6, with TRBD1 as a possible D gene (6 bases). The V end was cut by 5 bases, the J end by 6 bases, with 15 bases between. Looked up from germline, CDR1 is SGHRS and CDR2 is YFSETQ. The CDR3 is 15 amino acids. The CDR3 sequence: CASRVDSGLNSPLHF. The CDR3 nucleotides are TGCGCCAGCAGAGTGGACAGCGGCCTTAATTCACCCCTCCACTTT.

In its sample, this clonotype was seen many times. CDR3 bases: TGTGCCAGCAGCTTAGGACTAGCGTTATACAATGAGCAGTTCTTC. Residues: CASSLGLALYNEQFF. This sequence joins TRBV7-9 and TRBJ2-1; 8 positions match TRBD2. The CDR3 consists of 15 residues. Germline values: CDR1 SEHNR, CDR2 FQNEAQ (reference sequence). The ends lost 1 base at V and 4 bases at J; junction bases unmatched: 3.

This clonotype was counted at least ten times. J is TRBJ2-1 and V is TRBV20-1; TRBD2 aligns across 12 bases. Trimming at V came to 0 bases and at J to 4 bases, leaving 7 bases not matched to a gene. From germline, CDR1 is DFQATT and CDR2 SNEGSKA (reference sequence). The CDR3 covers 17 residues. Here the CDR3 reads CSARDRLAGAHYNEQFF. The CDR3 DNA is TGCAGTGCTAGAGATAGACTAGCGGGGGCCCATTACAATGAGCAGTTCTTC.

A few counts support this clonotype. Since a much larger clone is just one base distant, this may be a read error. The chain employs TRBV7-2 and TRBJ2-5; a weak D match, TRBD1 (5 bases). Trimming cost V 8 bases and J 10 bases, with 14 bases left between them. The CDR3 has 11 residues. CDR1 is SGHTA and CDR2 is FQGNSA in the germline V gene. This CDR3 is CASSDRQNQYF. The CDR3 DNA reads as TGTGCCAGCTCGGACCGACAGAACCAGTACTTC.

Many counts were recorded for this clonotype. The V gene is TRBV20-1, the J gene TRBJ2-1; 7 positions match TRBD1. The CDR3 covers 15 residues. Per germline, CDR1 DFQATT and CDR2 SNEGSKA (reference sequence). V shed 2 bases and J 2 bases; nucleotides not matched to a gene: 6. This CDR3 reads CSARPGTVTYNEQFF. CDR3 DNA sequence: TGCAGTGCTAGACCGGGGACAGTAACCTACAATGAGCAGTTCTTC.

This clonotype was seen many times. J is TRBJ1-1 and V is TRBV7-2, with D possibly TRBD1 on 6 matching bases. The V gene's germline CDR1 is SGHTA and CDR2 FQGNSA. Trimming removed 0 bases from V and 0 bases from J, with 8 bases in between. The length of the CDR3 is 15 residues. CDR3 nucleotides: TGTGCCAGCAGCTTAGCCAGGGGCTTGAACACTGAAGCTTTCTTT. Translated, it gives CASSLARGLNTEAFF.